This TCR beta chain was sequenced in a study of PD-1 blockade in mismatch repair-deficient tumors (dated by TCRdb to the late 2010s). Turning to the overall study: Between late 2013 and late 2016, 86 consecutive patients with about 11 mismatch repair-deficient cancer types, all previously treated and progressing, were enrolled in the trial. Tumor-associated T cell clones were tracked in the peripheral blood of patients responding to PD-1 blockade by deep sequencing of TCR CDR3 regions.

The CDR3 spans 17 residues, from the cysteine through the phenylalanine. The read is trimmed to its CDR3 DNA, 51 bases read in frame from base 1. The germline V gene (reference sequence) specifies SGHAT as CDR1 and FQDESV as CDR2. V is pruned by 1 base and J by 5 bases, leaving 10 bases of the junction without a gene match. For each enrolled patient, mismatch repair deficiency was established using either polymerase chain reaction or immunohistochemistry. TCR sequencing was carried out for three patients who responded to pembrolizumab therapy. In the phase II trial, pembrolizumab PD-1 blockade was tested prospectively in advanced mismatch repair-deficient cancers, no matter which tissue of origin the cancers came from. Serial peripheral blood T cell samples were collected before and at multiple times after starting PD-1 blockade. Blood sampling time points were reported as weeks after the first dose of pembrolizumab.

The paper's findings and limits, for the study overall: Rapid expansion after pembrolizumab followed by contraction, generally before radiologic responses, was shown by tumor-resident clones, which were often undetectable in blood before treatment.

The receptor library was made with the immunoSEQ multiplex PCR assay. This immuneACCESS table, as held by TCRdb, lists in-frame sequences with V and J called but not all clones. Of the missing ones, under half trace to an unresolved V gene in checked studies; the others have no known cause. The sample yields 40,000 to 65,000 clones; roughly 80% were counted once. The leading ten clones occupy about 8.1% of the sample. Remarks on this clone: The specificity of this receptor is unknown. No much larger clone exists at a distance of one base, and base qualities are not known.

This sequence uses TRBV11-1 and TRBJ2-3, and TRBD2 aligns with 9 junction nucleotides. Sequencing was performed on peripheral blood, taken about 4.5 months after starting pembrolizumab. The TCR sequence derives from an adult with mismatch repair-deficient cancer. The CDR3 protein: CASSLGVRGRAKDTQYF. The DNA sequence reads TGTGCCAGCAGCTTAGGGGTCCGCGGGAGGGCCAAAGATACGCAGTATTTT.